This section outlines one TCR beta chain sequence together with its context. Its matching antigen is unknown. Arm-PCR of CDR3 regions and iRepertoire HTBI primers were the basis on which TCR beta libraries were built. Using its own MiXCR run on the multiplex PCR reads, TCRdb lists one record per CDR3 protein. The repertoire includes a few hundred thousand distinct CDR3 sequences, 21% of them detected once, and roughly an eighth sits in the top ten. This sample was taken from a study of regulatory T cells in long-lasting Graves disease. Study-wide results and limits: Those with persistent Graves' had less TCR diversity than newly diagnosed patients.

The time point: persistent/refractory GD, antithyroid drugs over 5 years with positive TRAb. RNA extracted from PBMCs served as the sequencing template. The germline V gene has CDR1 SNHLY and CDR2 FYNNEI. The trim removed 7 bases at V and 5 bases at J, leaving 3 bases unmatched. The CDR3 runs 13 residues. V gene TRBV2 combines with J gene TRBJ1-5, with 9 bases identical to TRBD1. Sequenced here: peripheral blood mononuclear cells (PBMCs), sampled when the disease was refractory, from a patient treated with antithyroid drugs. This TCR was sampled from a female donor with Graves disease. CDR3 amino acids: CASMDRGDQPQHF. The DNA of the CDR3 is TGTGCCAGCATGGACAGGGGAGATCAGCCCCAGCATTTT. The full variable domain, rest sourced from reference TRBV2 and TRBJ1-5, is EPEVTQTPSHQVTQMGQEVILRCVPISNHLYFYWYRQILGQKVEFLVSFYNNEISEKSEIFDDQFSVERPDGSNFTLKIRSTKLEDSAMYFCASMDRGDQPQHFGDGTRLSIL.